The rows below give T cell receptor beta chains drawn from one sample of a study of blood T cell repertoires in COVID-19. Sequencing was performed with immunoSEQ multiplex PCR; in TCRdb, only in-frame clones are kept and a portion is missing. This sample has under 80,000 clones, with around four fifths found just once. The sequencing sample was made of peripheral blood. These receptors were obtained from a man aged 70-80 years with acute or convalescent COVID-19. Both conserved end residues are part of each CDR3. A D gene is named only where the DNA matches it firmly. Only some rows state a clone size, as once, few, many or a class for expanded clones.

v_call: TRBV7-9; d_call: .; j_call: TRBJ1-2; clone_size: few; cdr3_length: 13; cdr3_nt: TGTGCCAGCAGCGAGACAGCTAACTATGGCTACACCTTC; cdr3_aa: CASSETANYGYTF
v_call: TRBV20-1; d_call: .; j_call: TRBJ1-5; clone_size: .; cdr3_length: 12; cdr3_nt: TGCAGTGCTAGTGGAGGTGCCGGGCCCCAGCATTTT; cdr3_aa: CSASGGAGPQHF
v_call: TRBV3-1/TRBV3-2; d_call: .; j_call: TRBJ2-5; clone_size: .; cdr3_length: 14; cdr3_nt: TGTGCCAGCAGCCGCGGGACTTTTCAAGAGACCCAGTACTTC; cdr3_aa: CASSRGTFQETQYF
v_call: TRBV7-9; d_call: TRBD1; j_call: TRBJ2-1; clone_size: .; cdr3_length: 15; cdr3_nt: TGTGCCAGCAGCCCAGACAGGGGGGGTTACAATGAGCAGTTCTTC; cdr3_aa: CASSPDRGGYNEQFF
v_call: TRBV5-1; d_call: TRBD1; j_call: TRBJ1-1; clone_size: .; cdr3_length: 14; cdr3_nt: TGCGCCAGCAGCCGACAGGGTATGGACACTGAAGCTTTCTTT; cdr3_aa: CASSRQGMDTEAFF
v_call: TRBV6-6; d_call: .; j_call: TRBJ1-5; clone_size: .; cdr3_length: 14; cdr3_nt: TGTGCCAGCAGTTCCACAGGGAGCAGTCAGCCCCAGCATTTT; cdr3_aa: CASSSTGSSQPQHF
v_call: TRBV6-5; d_call: .; j_call: TRBJ1-4; clone_size: .; cdr3_length: 14; cdr3_nt: TGTGCCAGCAGTAGAAAACCGGGGGGAGAAAAACTGTTTTTT; cdr3_aa: CASSRKPGGEKLFF
v_call: TRBV5-6; d_call: .; j_call: TRBJ2-7; clone_size: .; cdr3_length: 13; cdr3_nt: TGTGCCAGCAGCTTGGTGGGGCGCTACGAGCAGTACTTC; cdr3_aa: CASSLVGRYEQYF
v_call: TRBV2; d_call: .; j_call: TRBJ2-2; clone_size: .; cdr3_length: 14; cdr3_nt: TGTGCCAGCAAGGACAGCTCGAACACCGGGGAGCTGTTTTTT; cdr3_aa: CASKDSSNTGELFF
v_call: TRBV15; d_call: .; j_call: TRBJ1-2; clone_size: .; cdr3_length: 14; cdr3_nt: TGTGCCACCAGCAGAGATGTCAGGGGATCTGGCTACACCTTC; cdr3_aa: CATSRDVRGSGYTF
v_call: TRBV7-9; d_call: TRBD2; j_call: TRBJ2-3; clone_size: .; cdr3_length: 16; cdr3_nt: TGTGCCAGCAGGAGCAGACTAGCGGGGGGGCTTGATACGCAGTATTTT; cdr3_aa: CASRSRLAGGLDTQYF
v_call: TRBV5-1; d_call: .; j_call: TRBJ1-4; clone_size: .; cdr3_length: 15; cdr3_nt: TGCGCCAGCAGGTTTACCGGGACATCCTCTGAAAAACTGTTTTTT; cdr3_aa: CASRFTGTSSEKLFF
v_call: TRBV2; d_call: TRBD1; j_call: TRBJ2-7; clone_size: .; cdr3_length: 14; cdr3_nt: TGTGCCAGCAGCGGGGACAGAAGCTCCTACGAGCAGTACTTC; cdr3_aa: CASSGDRSSYEQYF
v_call: TRBV12-5; d_call: TRBD1; j_call: TRBJ1-1; clone_size: .; cdr3_length: 15; cdr3_nt: TGTGCTAGTGGCACTCCCGGACAGGGGAATCTGGTAGCTTTCTTT; cdr3_aa: CASGTPGQGNLVAFF
v_call: TRBV5-4; d_call: .; j_call: TRBJ1-1; clone_size: .; cdr3_length: 15; cdr3_nt: TGTGCCAGCAGTCAGGCTCGCGGGGCGAACACTGAAGCTTTCTTT; cdr3_aa: CASSQARGANTEAFF
v_call: TRBV4-2; d_call: .; j_call: TRBJ2-6; clone_size: .; cdr3_length: 16; cdr3_nt: TGTGCCAGCAGCCAAGATCCCCATTCTGGGGCCAACGTCCTGACTTTC; cdr3_aa: CASSQDPHSGANVLTF
v_call: TRBV5-1; d_call: .; j_call: TRBJ2-3; clone_size: .; cdr3_length: 16; cdr3_nt: TGCGCCAGCAGCTTGGAAAGCGGCCTACTCGTGGATACGCAGTATTTT; cdr3_aa: CASSLESGLLVDTQYF
v_call: TRBV6-1; d_call: TRBD1; j_call: TRBJ1-2; clone_size: .; cdr3_length: 15; cdr3_nt: TGTGCCAGCAGTGAAGAGACAGGGGCTAACTATGGCTACACCTTC; cdr3_aa: CASSEETGANYGYTF
v_call: TRBV12-3/TRBV12-4; d_call: .; j_call: TRBJ2-7; clone_size: .; cdr3_length: 13; cdr3_nt: TGTGCCAGCAGCCCGGGACAACGGGGCGAGCAGTACTTC; cdr3_aa: CASSPGQRGEQYF
v_call: TRBV2; d_call: TRBD2; j_call: TRBJ2-7; clone_size: .; cdr3_length: 16; cdr3_nt: TGTGCCAGCAGTTTGGGACTAGCGGGGGGGGCCTACGAGCAGTACTTC; cdr3_aa: CASSLGLAGGAYEQYF
v_call: TRBV28; d_call: .; j_call: TRBJ2-7; clone_size: .; cdr3_length: 16; cdr3_nt: TGTGCCAGCAGACCTGCTGGCAAACCAGTTACCTACGAGCAGTACTTC; cdr3_aa: CASRPAGKPVTYEQYF
v_call: TRBV5-1; d_call: TRBD2; j_call: TRBJ2-5; clone_size: .; cdr3_length: 18; cdr3_nt: TGCGCCAGCAGCGCGGGGACTAGCGGGGGAGAAAGCCAAGAGACCCAGTACTTC; cdr3_aa: CASSAGTSGGESQETQYF
v_call: TRBV6-5; d_call: .; j_call: TRBJ2-6; clone_size: .; cdr3_length: 15; cdr3_nt: TGTGCCAGTATGGACAGTCCCTCTGGGGCCAACGTCCTGACTTTC; cdr3_aa: CASMDSPSGANVLTF
v_call: TRBV19; d_call: .; j_call: TRBJ1-5; clone_size: .; cdr3_length: 16; cdr3_nt: TGTGCCAGTAGTGTCCAGGGGTCTAATAGCAATCAGCCCCAGCATTTT; cdr3_aa: CASSVQGSNSNQPQHF
v_call: TRBV11-2; d_call: TRBD1; j_call: TRBJ1-2; clone_size: .; cdr3_length: 15; cdr3_nt: TGTGCCAGCAGCTTCAGGACAGGGGGGAACTATGGCTACACCTTC; cdr3_aa: CASSFRTGGNYGYTF
v_call: TRBV5-1; d_call: .; j_call: TRBJ2-5; clone_size: few; cdr3_length: 14; cdr3_nt: TGCGCCAGCAGCCGAGACGGGTACCAAGAGACCCAGTACTTC; cdr3_aa: CASSRDGYQETQYF
v_call: TRBV2; d_call: TRBD2; j_call: TRBJ2-5; clone_size: .; cdr3_length: 15; cdr3_nt: TGTGCCAGCAAGGTATCGCGGGGGGCCCAAGAGACCCAGTACTTC; cdr3_aa: CASKVSRGAQETQYF
v_call: TRBV5-5; d_call: TRBD2; j_call: TRBJ2-1; clone_size: .; cdr3_length: 16; cdr3_nt: TGTGCCAGCAGCCGACTAGCGGGGAGCTCCCACAATGAGCAGTTCTTC; cdr3_aa: CASSRLAGSSHNEQFF
v_call: TRBV21-1; d_call: .; j_call: TRBJ2-1; clone_size: .; cdr3_length: 11; cdr3_nt: TGTGCCAGCAGCCGCGGGGCCGAGCAGTTCTTC; cdr3_aa: CASSRGAEQFF
v_call: TRBV27; d_call: TRBD1; j_call: TRBJ2-7; clone_size: .; cdr3_length: 14; cdr3_nt: TGTGCCAGCAGTTTTCGGGACAGCTCCTACGAGCAGTACTTC; cdr3_aa: CASSFRDSSYEQYF
v_call: TRBV2; d_call: .; j_call: TRBJ1-5; clone_size: .; cdr3_length: 17; cdr3_nt: TGTGCCAGCAGTGAAACTTCGGACAGACTTAGCAATCAGCCCCAGCATTTT; cdr3_aa: CASSETSDRLSNQPQHF
v_call: TRBV19; d_call: TRBD2; j_call: TRBJ2-3; clone_size: .; cdr3_length: 20; cdr3_nt: TGTGCCAGTAGCCCGGGGACTAGCGGGGTTCAATCGTTTAGCACAGATACGCAGTATTTT; cdr3_aa: CASSPGTSGVQSFSTDTQYF
v_call: TRBV28; d_call: TRBD1; j_call: TRBJ1-2; clone_size: few; cdr3_length: 16; cdr3_nt: TGTGCCAGCAGTTTAAGGGCGGCCAGGGGGGCCTATGGCTACACCTTC; cdr3_aa: CASSLRAARGAYGYTF
v_call: TRBV27; d_call: TRBD2; j_call: TRBJ2-1; clone_size: .; cdr3_length: 16; cdr3_nt: TGTGCCAGCAGTCTAGCGGGGGCTCTCTCCTACAATGAGCAGTTCTTC; cdr3_aa: CASSLAGALSYNEQFF